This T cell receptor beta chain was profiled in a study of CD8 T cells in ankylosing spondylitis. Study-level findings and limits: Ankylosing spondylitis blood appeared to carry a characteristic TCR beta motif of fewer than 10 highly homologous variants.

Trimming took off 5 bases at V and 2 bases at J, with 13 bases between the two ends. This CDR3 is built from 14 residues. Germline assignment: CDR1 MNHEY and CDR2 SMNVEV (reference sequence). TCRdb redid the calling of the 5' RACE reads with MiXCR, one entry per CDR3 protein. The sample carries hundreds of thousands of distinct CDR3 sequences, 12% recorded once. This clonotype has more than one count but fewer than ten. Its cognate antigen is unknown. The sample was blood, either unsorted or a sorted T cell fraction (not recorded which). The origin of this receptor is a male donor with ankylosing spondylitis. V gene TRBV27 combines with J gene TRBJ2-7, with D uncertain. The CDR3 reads CASSLRAAPYEQYF. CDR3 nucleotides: TGTGCCAGCAGTCTAAGGGCCGCCCCCTACGAGCAGTACTTC.